This TCR beta chain was profiled in a study of cytomegalovirus exposure and HLA in healthy donors. It was healthy bone marrow donors who served as donors. 60 Vbeta and 13 Jbeta primers were used in PCR. Profiled with immunoSEQ multiplex PCR; TCRdb holds only in-frame clones, not every one. The table records more than 150,000 clones, around 84% of them present only once. This CDR3 is 14 amino acids long. CDR1 MGHDK and CDR2 SYGVNS come from the germline V gene. The V and J ends lost 0 bases and 4 bases, in that order; junction bases with no gene match: 1. Comment on this clone: The antigen is undetermined.

General study points: Immune exposure data for these donors was limited to CMV serostatus. A previous analysis found most TCR beta V segments productive roughly 87% or roughly 30% of the time. Some TCR beta chains (roughly 150 of them) were listed as cytomegalovirus-associated.

This sequence joins TRBV25-1 and TRBJ2-3, with 7 bases identical to TRBD2. This receptor was obtained from a girl aged 2-9 years in good health and CMV-seropositive. Material: PBMCs. In nucleotides, the CDR3 is TGTGCCAGCAGTGAATATCGGGGGGCAGATACGCAGTATTTT. As protein: CASSEYRGADTQYF.